A single sample is the source of the 24 T cell receptor beta chains below, sequenced in a study of T cells in Graves' hyperthyroidism and ophthalmopathy. Researchers amplified the TCR beta CDR3 regions from RNA transcripts. In the first-round RT-PCR of the TCR CDR3, the HTBI primer set was used. MiXCR, run by TCRdb on the multiplex PCR reads, gives a single entry per CDR3 protein. The table records about 400,000 distinct CDR3 sequences, less than 15% of them present only once. The material sequenced was blood. The origin of the receptors is a woman aged 18-29 years with Graves' hyperthyroidism.

With respect to this clonotype: Possible read error: a much larger clone is one base away. The V call is TRBV5-5, the J call TRBJ2-7, with D perhaps matching TRBD1 or TRBD2 (5 bases each). Trimming removed 2 bases from V and 3 bases from J, with 18 bases in between. The V gene's germline CDR1 is SGHKS and CDR2 YYEKEE (reference sequence). The CDR3 extends over 16 amino acids. The CDR3 nucleotides are TGTGCCAGCAGCTTATCCCGGGGACCGCCACTCTACGAGCAGTACTTC. Protein: CASSLSRGPPLYEQYF.

This clonotype was recorded at least ten times. The chain combines TRBV11-2 with TRBJ2-5; D is uncertain. In germline, CDR1 is SGHAT, CDR2 FQNNGV. V was trimmed by 4 bases and J by 2 bases, leaving 11 bases between them. The CDR3 runs 14 residues. The CDR3 sequence: CASSSMGTQETQYF. The DNA for the CDR3 is TGTGCCAGCAGCTCAATGGGTACTCAAGAGACCCAGTACTTC. The full variable domain, rest sourced from reference TRBV11-2 and TRBJ2-5, is EAGVAQSPRYKIIEKRQSVAFWCNPISGHATLYWYQQILGQGPKLLIQFQNNGVVDDSQLPKDRFSAERLKGVDSTLKIQPAKLEDSAVYLCASSSMGTQETQYFGPGTRLLVL.

This clonotype was detected many times. The V gene is TRBV28, the J gene TRBJ1-2; a weak D match, TRBD1 (6 bases). The V gene's germline CDR1 is MDHEN and CDR2 SYDVKM. The germline V and J ends were trimmed by 3 bases and 4 bases, with 18 bases remaining between them. The length of the CDR3 is 16 residues. This chain's CDR3 is CASSFTLGHDFYGYTF. CDR3 DNA: TGTGCCAGCAGTTTCACTCTGGGACACGACTTCTATGGCTACACCTTC.

CDR3 amino acids: CASSHREAGELFF. The CDR3 region has the DNA TGTGCCTCCTCACACAGAGAAGCCGGGGAGCTGTTTTTT. The chain is built from TRBV19 and TRBJ2-2; D gene ambiguous. The CDR3 is made up of 13 amino acids. Germline CDR1 LNHDA, CDR2 SQIVND (reference sequence). Trimming took off 11 bases at V and 6 bases at J, with 16 bases between the two ends.

This chain joins TRBV4-1 and TRBJ1-2, with D uncertain. The length of the CDR3 is 12 residues. CDR1 MGHRA and CDR2 YSYEKL come from the germline V gene. V lost 4 bases and J lost 6, with 9 bases in between. CDR3 bases: TGCGCCAGCAGCCTTGACCCGAATGGCTACACCTTC. Encoded protein: CASSLDPNGYTF.

This clonotype was detected only a few times. This chain links TRBV2 with TRBJ1-1, with a weak D call TRBD1 (5 bases). The CDR3 sequence is 10 residues long. V was clipped by 9 bases and J by 10 bases, with 12 bases between them. The V gene's germline CDR1 is SNHLY and CDR2 FYNNEI. CDR3 bases: TGTGCCAGACGGGAGAGGGGAGCTTTCTTT. It translates to CARRERGAFF.

Ten or more counts support this clonotype. J is TRBJ1-2 and V is TRBV5-5, with TRBD1 matching over 10 bases. This CDR3 has 16 residues. CDR1 is SGHKS, CDR2 YYEKEE, per germline (reference sequence). After removal of 4 bases from V and 8 bases from J, the junction contained 14 bases not matched to a gene. The CDR3 DNA reads TGTGCCAGCAGCCAGATGACAGGGGGCGCCTACGGGGGCTACACCTTC. It codes for CASSQMTGGAYGGYTF.

Many counts were recorded for this clonotype. The gene calls are TRBV7-2 and TRBJ1-1; no clear D gene. Per the germline V gene, CDR1 is SGHTA and CDR2 is FQGNSA. Between the trimmed V and J ends, which lost 8 bases and 0 bases, there was a span of 10 bases. The CDR3 runs 13 residues. The CDR3 DNA reads TGTGCCAGCGGACTGACGGTGAACACTGAAGCTTTCTTT. Protein: CASGLTVNTEAFF.

There are many counts of this clonotype. The rearrangement links TRBV5-1 to TRBJ2-1; D uncertain. The CDR3 runs 14 residues. Germline CDR1 is SGHRS and CDR2 is YFSETQ. V dropped 4 bases and J dropped 0 bases, with 8 bases sitting between them. The CDR3 DNA follows: TGCGCCAGCAGCGGAAGCAGCTCCTACAATGAGCAGTTCTTC. Protein: CASSGSSSYNEQFF. The full variable domain, in which reference TRBV5-1 and TRBJ2-1 provide the parts outside the CDR3, is KAGVTQTPRYLIKTRGQQVTLSCSPISGHRSVSWYQQTPGQGLQFLFEYFSETQRNKGNFPGRFSGRQFSNSRSEMNVSTLELGDSALYLCASSGSSSYNEQFFGPGTRLTVL.

This clonotype was observed at least ten times. The chain joins TRBV14 to TRBJ2-2; 10 bases fit TRBD2. CDR1 is SGHDN, CDR2 FVKESK, per germline. The CDR3 runs to 16 residues. Losses at the gene ends were 4 bases for V and 6 bases for J; bases not matched to a gene: 8. Here the CDR3 reads CASSRHSGRAAGELFF. The CDR3 DNA sequence: TGTGCCAGCAGCCGTCACAGCGGGAGGGCCGCCGGGGAGCTGTTTTTT.

On this clonotype: Since a much larger clone is just one base distant, this may be a read error. V and J are TRBV20-1 and TRBJ2-3, with 7 bases fitting TRBD2. Per the germline V gene, CDR1 is DFQATT and CDR2 is SNEGSKA (reference sequence). CDR3 size: 15 residues. The CDR3 nucleotides are TGCAGTGCTAGAGATGGAGTAGCGGGCACAGGTACGCAGTATTTT. It encodes CSARDGVAGTGTQYF.

This clonotype was seen repeatedly, ten times or more. The chain couples TRBV3-1 to TRBJ2-1; D unclear. The germline CDR1 and CDR2 sequences are LGHDT and YNNKEL (reference sequence). This CDR3 has 17 amino acids. V lost 1 base to trimming and J lost 0 bases, with 13 bases between them. The CDR3 region has the DNA TGTGCCAGCAGCCAAGGTCTGGATTTGAGCTCCTACAATGAGCAGTTCTTC. Protein: CASSQGLDLSSYNEQFF.

This clonotype was counted at least ten times. This chain connects TRBV2 to TRBJ2-6, with no clear D. This CDR3 region has 17 residues. V was trimmed by 4 bases and J by 0 bases, leaving 13 bases between them. Germline V gene data show CDR1 as SNHLY and CDR2 as FYNNEI. The chain's CDR3 is CASSARSYRSGANVLTF. In nucleotides, the CDR3 is TGTGCCAGCAGTGCAAGGTCCTACCGCTCTGGGGCCAACGTCCTGACTTTC.

This rearrangement joins TRBV7-2 to TRBJ2-1; D is perhaps TRBD1 (6 bases). The ends were cut back, 4 bases at V and 7 bases at J, with 17 bases in the middle. Looked up from germline, CDR1 is SGHTA and CDR2 is FQGNSA. The CDR3 has 15 residues. This CDR3 is CASSSPGQNHNEQFF. CDR3 nucleotide sequence: TGTGCCAGCAGCTCGCCGGGACAAAACCATAATGAGCAGTTCTTC.

About this clonotype: This could be a read error, since a much larger clone is one nucleotide away. This rearrangement joins TRBV7-8 to TRBJ1-4; the D gene is possibly TRBD1 (5 bases). Trimming stripped 5 bases from V and 0 bases from J, with 19 bases between. There are 18 residues in the CDR3. Germline V gene sequence: CDR1 SGHVS, CDR2 FQNEAQ. CDR3 DNA sequence: TGTGCCAGCAGCCCCAGGGTTGTGGGCCAAACAACTAATGAAAAACTGTTTTTT. This translates into CASSPRVVGQTTNEKLFF.

With regard to this clonotype: This could be a read error, since a much larger clone is one nucleotide away. V and J are TRBV6-2 or TRBV6-3 and TRBJ2-1; 8 nucleotides align to TRBD2. The CDR3 is 13 amino acids. The germline V gene has CDR1 MNHEY and CDR2 SVGEGT. The chain's CDR3 is CASRGTRGNEQLF. Written as DNA, the CDR3 is TGTGCCAGCAGGGGGACTAGGGGCAATGAGCAGCTCTTC.

This clonotype was picked up many times. This chain links TRBV28 with TRBJ1-2; D is unclear. The CDR3 covers 16 residues. The germline V gene has CDR1 MDHEN and CDR2 SYDVKM. V lost 6 bases and J 7 bases, leaving 24 bases between the germline ends. The CDR3 DNA sequence: TGTGCCAGCAGGGGTCTGACACAGAGTTTGATCCTTGGCTACACCTTC. This gives the protein CASRGLTQSLILGYTF.

In its sample, this clonotype was seen a few times. This sequence joins TRBV9 and TRBJ1-1; D unresolved. Germline V gene data show CDR1 as SGDLS and CDR2 as YYNGEE. The CDR3 is 14 amino acids. The ends were cut back, 0 bases at V and 2 bases at J, with 8 bases in the middle. CDR3: CASSVVAVNTEAFF. CDR3 DNA sequence: TGTGCCAGCAGCGTAGTGGCGGTCAACACTGAAGCTTTCTTT.

This clonotype was counted at least ten times. The rearrangement joins TRBV29-1 to TRBJ2-3, with unresolved D. The V end was cut by 7 bases, the J end by 1 base, with 15 bases between. Germline V gene lookup returns CDR1 SQVTM and CDR2 ANQGSEA. The CDR3 is 14 residues long. CDR3 sequence: CSGLAGVGTDTQYF. CDR3 DNA: TGCAGCGGCTTGGCCGGCGTGGGCACAGATACGCAGTATTTT.

This clonotype has a count of ten or more. V and J are TRBV5-1 and TRBJ1-2; 9 bases align to TRBD1. From germline, CDR1 is SGHRS and CDR2 YFSETQ. This CDR3 is built from 15 residues. V was pared by 6 bases and J by 4 bases, with 10 bases of the junction left unmatched. The CDR3: CASKPDRGSSYGYTF. CDR3 coding DNA: TGCGCCAGCAAGCCCGACAGGGGGAGTAGCTATGGCTACACCTTC.

At least ten counts were recorded for this clonotype. The chain carries TRBV10-3 and TRBJ1-6; TRBD1 might be the D (5 bases). Germline CDR1 reads ENHRY; CDR2 reads SYGVKD. CDR3 length: 14 residues. The ends were cut back, 0 bases at V and 8 bases at J, with 8 bases in the middle. The CDR3 DNA reads TGTGCCATCAGTGAGTCGGGACGGGATTCACCCCTCCACTTT. Encoded protein: CAISESGRDSPLHF.

In the case of this clonotype: With a much larger clone just one base away, this may be a read error. The chain carries TRBV18 and TRBJ1-1; 8 bases fit TRBD1. Looked up from germline, CDR1 is KGHSH and CDR2 is LQKENI. The CDR3 length is 13 residues. The CDR3 bases are TGTGACGCGACAGGGGAATTGAACACTGAAGCTTTCTTT. It specifies CDATGELNTEAFF.

In its sample, this clonotype was seen a few times. The rearrangement joins TRBV20-1 to TRBJ2-7; either TRBD1 or TRBD2 may supply D (5 bases each). Trimming pared 6 bases from V and 3 bases from J, leaving 18 bases between. In germline, CDR1 is DFQATT, CDR2 SNEGSKA (reference sequence). The CDR3 is made up of 14 amino acids. CDR3 DNA sequence: TGCAGTGCCCCAGGCCCGGGGCGCCTCTACGAGCAGTACTTC. It is translated as CSAPGPGRLYEQYF.

This clonotype was observed a few times. One end of the junction is discordant with germline, which a read error may explain. The chain has TRBV18 and TRBJ2-7, with a tentative D call TRBD1 (5 bases). The CDR3 covers 16 residues. Germline values: CDR1 KGHSH, CDR2 LQKENI. This CDR3 reads CASSPQVGQGPGEQYF. DNA of the CDR3: TGTGCCAGCTCCCCACAGGTGGGGCAGGGCCCCGGCGAGCAGTACTTC.